This record looks at one T cell receptor (beta chain) sequence and its context. This table comes from immunoSEQ multiplex PCR, and its TCRdb copy is limited to in-frame clones, with some not included. The sample gives 190,000 or so clones, about 85% of which show up once; over 15% is in the top ten. The cohort comprised adults aged roughly 18 to 95 years residing in about two dozen US areas. Recovered participants had two consecutive negative NP/OP PCR tests, healthcare professional clearance, or symptom resolution. The sample originates from a study of blood T cell repertoires in COVID-19. The overall study: The United States, Italy and Spain supplied acute and convalescent COVID-19 samples. T cells, B-cell-depleted T cells, or PBMCs provided the cDNA or gDNA that served as material.

CDR3 length equals 12 residues. Germline CDR1 and CDR2: MNHEY and SMNVEV (reference sequence). J gave up 16 bases and V 2 bases, and 5 bases lay outside the gene matches. The source material was PBMCs or T cells enriched from blood (not recorded which). The TCR comes from a man between 35 and 55 years old who had recovered from COVID-19. The rearrangement joins TRBV27 to TRBJ1-6, with 7 bases matching TRBD1. The CDR3 is CASSLSQGGLHF. CDR3 sequence (DNA): TGTGCCAGCAGTTTAAGTCAGGGGGGTCTCCACTTT.